This T cell receptor beta chain is drawn from a study of Ad26.COV2.S vaccination and SARS-CoV-2 variants. The CDR3 spans 14 residues. Trimming took off 4 bases at V and 4 bases at J, with 13 bases between the two ends. CDR1 MNHEY and CDR2 SMNVEV come from the germline V gene (reference sequence). Clones were sequenced by immunoSEQ multiplex PCR, and TCRdb holds only the in-frame ones, with some missing. The sample contains just over 350,000 clones, roughly 94% of which appear only once. This clonotype was sampled from a human donor who had recovered from COVID-19. The chain carries TRBV27 and TRBJ1-2; D unclear. Source: peripheral blood, taken after recovery from COVID-19. CDR3 coding DNA: TGTGCCAGCAGTTCCTCGCCTCCAACCTATGGCTACACCTTC. This gives the protein CASSSSPPTYGYTF.